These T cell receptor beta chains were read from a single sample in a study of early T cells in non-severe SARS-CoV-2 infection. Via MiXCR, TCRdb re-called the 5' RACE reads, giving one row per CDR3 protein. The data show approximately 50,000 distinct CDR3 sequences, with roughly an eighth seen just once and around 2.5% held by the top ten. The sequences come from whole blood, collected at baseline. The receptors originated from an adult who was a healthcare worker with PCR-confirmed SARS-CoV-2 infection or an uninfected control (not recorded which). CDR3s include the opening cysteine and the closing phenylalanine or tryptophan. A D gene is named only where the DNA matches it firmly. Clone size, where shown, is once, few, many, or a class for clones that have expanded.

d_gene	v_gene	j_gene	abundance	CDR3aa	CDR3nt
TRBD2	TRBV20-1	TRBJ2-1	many	CSAGPSGRGVYEQFF	TGCAGTGCTGGACCTAGCGGGAGGGGAGTGTATGAGCAGTTCTTC
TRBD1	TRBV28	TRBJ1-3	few	CASSSTGDKSGNTIYF	TGTGCCAGCAGTAGTACAGGGGACAAAAGTGGAAACACCATATATTTT
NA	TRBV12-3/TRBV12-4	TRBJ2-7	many	CASSRSSYEQYF	TGTGCCAGCAGTCGGAGCTCCTACGAGCAGTACTTC
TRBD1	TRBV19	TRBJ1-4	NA	CASTPDRGNEKLFF	TGTGCCAGTACCCCGGACAGGGGGAATGAAAAACTGTTTTTT
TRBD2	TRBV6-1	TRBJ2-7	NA	CASRGLELNEQYF	TGTGCCAGCCGGGGACTAGAGTTGAACGAGCAGTACTTC
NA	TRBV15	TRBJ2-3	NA	CATSRDQSGTQYF	TGTGCCACCAGCAGAGATCAATCGGGTACGCAGTATTTT
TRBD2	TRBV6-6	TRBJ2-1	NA	CASTPRAGGTYNEQFF	TGTGCCAGCACCCCCCGGGCGGGAGGGACCTACAATGAGCAGTTCTTC
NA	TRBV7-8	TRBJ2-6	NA	CASSLVGSGANVLTF	TGTGCCAGCAGCTTGGTGGGGTCTGGGGCCAACGTCCTGACTTTC
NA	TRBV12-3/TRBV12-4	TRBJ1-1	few	CASSRRTLGAAGSEAFF	TGTGCCAGCAGCCGACGGACACTCGGAGCAGCCGGGTCTGAAGCTTTCTTT
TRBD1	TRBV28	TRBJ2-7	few	CASSPGQGFVYEQYF	TGTGCCAGCAGCCCGGGACAGGGATTCGTCTACGAGCAGTACTTC
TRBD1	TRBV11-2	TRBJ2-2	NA	CASSLKTGGARNTGELFF	TGTGCCAGCAGCTTGAAGACAGGGGGCGCGAGGAACACCGGGGAGCTGTTTTTT
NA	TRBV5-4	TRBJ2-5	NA	CASSLRSAAQETQYF	TGTGCCAGCAGCTTGCGCTCGGCAGCCCAAGAGACCCAGTACTTC
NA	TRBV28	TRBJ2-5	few	CASTGDRETQYF	TGTGCCAGCACCGGGGACCGAGAGACCCAGTACTTC
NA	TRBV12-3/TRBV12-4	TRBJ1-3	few	CASSPRPYSGNTIYF	TGTGCCAGCAGCCCCCGCCCTTACTCTGGAAACACCATATATTTT
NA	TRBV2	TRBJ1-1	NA	CASREGTENTEAFF	TGTGCCAGCAGGGAAGGCACAGAGAACACTGAAGCTTTCTTT
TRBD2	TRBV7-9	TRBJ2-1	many	CAGGRERNEQFF	TGTGCCGGCGGGCGGGAGAGGAATGAGCAGTTCTTC
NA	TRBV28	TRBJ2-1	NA	CASTSATLSYNEQFF	TGTGCCAGCACCTCAGCAACCCTATCCTACAATGAGCAGTTCTTC
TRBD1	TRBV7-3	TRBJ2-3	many	CASSKTGQGLLTDTQYF	TGTGCCAGCAGCAAAACGGGACAGGGGCTACTCACAGATACGCAGTATTTT
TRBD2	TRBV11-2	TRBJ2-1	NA	CASSPGLAASNEQFF	TGTGCCAGCAGTCCGGGACTAGCGGCCTCCAATGAGCAGTTCTTC
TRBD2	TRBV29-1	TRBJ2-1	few	CSVKSGTSNNEQFF	TGCAGCGTCAAATCCGGGACTAGCAACAATGAGCAGTTCTTC
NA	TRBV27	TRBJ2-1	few	CASSYDTYSYNEQFF	TGTGCCAGCAGTTACGACACCTACTCCTACAATGAGCAGTTCTTC
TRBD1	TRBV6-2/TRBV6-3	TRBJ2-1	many	CASRATGTGSYNEQFF	TGTGCCAGCAGAGCTACCGGGACAGGCTCCTACAATGAGCAGTTCTTC
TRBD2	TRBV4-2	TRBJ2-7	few	CASSHRLAATLVQYF	TGTGCCAGCAGCCATCGACTAGCGGCCACCCTCGTGCAGTACTTC
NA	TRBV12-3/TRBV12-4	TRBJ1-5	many	CASSQAPTGYQPQHF	TGTGCCAGCAGTCAGGCCCCGACGGGGTATCAGCCCCAGCATTTT
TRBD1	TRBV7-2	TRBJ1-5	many	CASSSNRGGSNQPQHF	TGTGCCAGCAGCTCAAACAGGGGCGGTAGCAATCAGCCCCAGCATTTT
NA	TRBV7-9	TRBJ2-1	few	CASSLIYEQFF	TGTGCCAGCAGCTTGATCTATGAGCAGTTCTTC
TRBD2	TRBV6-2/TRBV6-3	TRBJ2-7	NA	CASRGTSGNYEQYF	TGTGCCAGCAGGGGGACTAGCGGGAACTACGAGCAGTACTTC
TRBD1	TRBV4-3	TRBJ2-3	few	CASSQGSGQRTGTQYF	TGCGCCAGCAGCCAAGGGTCGGGGCAAAGGACAGGGACGCAGTATTTT
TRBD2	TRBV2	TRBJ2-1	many	CAREAGVYNEQFF	TGTGCCAGGGAAGCGGGAGTCTACAATGAGCAGTTCTTC